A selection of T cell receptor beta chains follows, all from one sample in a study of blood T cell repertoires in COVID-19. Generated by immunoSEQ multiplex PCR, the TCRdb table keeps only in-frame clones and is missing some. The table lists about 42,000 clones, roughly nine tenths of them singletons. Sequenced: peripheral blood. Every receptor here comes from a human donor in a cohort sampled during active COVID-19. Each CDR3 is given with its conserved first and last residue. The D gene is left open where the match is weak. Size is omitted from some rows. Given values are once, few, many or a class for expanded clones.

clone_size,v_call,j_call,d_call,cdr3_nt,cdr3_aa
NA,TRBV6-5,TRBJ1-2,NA,TGTGCCAGCAGTTACCGGCCTGGCGCGGGCTATGGCTACACCTTC,CASSYRPGAGYGYTF
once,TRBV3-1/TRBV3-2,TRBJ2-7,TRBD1,TGTGCCAGCAGTCGACAGGGAACCTACGAGCAGTACTTC,CASSRQGTYEQYF
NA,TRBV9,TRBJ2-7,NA,TGTGCCAGCAGCAAACAGGGCTACGAGCAGTACTTC,CASSKQGYEQYF
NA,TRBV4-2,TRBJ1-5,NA,TGTGCCAGCAGCCAAGGATCGAAGAAAGGGGCCGGTGGGCCCCAGCATTTT,CASSQGSKKGAGGPQHF
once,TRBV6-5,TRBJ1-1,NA,TGTGCCAGCAGTTATAGTTCGAACACTGAAGCTTTCTTT,CASSYSSNTEAFF
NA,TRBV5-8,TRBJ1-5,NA,TGTGCCAGCAGCATCGGGGTCTATCAGCCCCAGCATTTT,CASSIGVYQPQHF
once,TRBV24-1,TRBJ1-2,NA,TGTGCCACCAGTGACCTTGAGGGGGACACCTATGGCTACACCTTC,CATSDLEGDTYGYTF
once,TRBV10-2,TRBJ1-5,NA,TGCGCCAGCAGTCAATTCGGAGGTCAGCCCCAGCATTTT,CASSQFGGQPQHF
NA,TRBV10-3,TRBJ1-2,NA,TGTGCCATCAGTGAAAATAGTATATCGACAGGCCTTATCTATGGCTACACCTTC,CAISENSISTGLIYGYTF
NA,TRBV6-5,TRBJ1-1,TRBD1,TGTGCCAGCAGTTACGACAGGGCCGAAGCTTTCTTT,CASSYDRAEAFF
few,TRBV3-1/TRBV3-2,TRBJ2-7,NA,TGTGCCAGCGGGGGCTTTGGACACTACGAGCAGTACTTC,CASGGFGHYEQYF
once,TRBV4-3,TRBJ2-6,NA,TGCGCCAGCAGGGGTGGGGCAGGCGCTGGGGCCAACGTCCTGACTTTC,CASRGGAGAGANVLTF
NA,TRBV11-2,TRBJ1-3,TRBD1,TGTGCCAGCAGGTCCCAACAGGGGGCCTGGAACACCATATATTTT,CASRSQQGAWNTIYF
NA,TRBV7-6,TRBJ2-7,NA,TGTGCCAGCAGCCTAGGTACAACCTACGAGCAGTACTTC,CASSLGTTYEQYF
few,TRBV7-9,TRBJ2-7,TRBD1,TGTGCCAGCAGCTTATATACCACAGGGGACGAGCAGTACTTC,CASSLYTTGDEQYF
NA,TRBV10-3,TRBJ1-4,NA,TGTGCCATCAGTGAGTCTGGACAGAGTCTGATTTTT,CAISESGQSLIF
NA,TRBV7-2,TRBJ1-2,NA,TGTGCCAGCAGCCCTCGACAGGACTATGGCTACACCTTC,CASSPRQDYGYTF
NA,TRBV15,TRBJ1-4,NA,TGTGCCACCAGCAACAGCCGTAATGAAAAACTGTTTTTT,CATSNSRNEKLFF
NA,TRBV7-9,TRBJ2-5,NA,TGTGCCAGCCTCCCGGCAGGACAAGAGACCCAGTACTTC,CASLPAGQETQYF
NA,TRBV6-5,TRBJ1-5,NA,TGTGCCAGCAGTCGGGGGACGACGTTAGCTGGGCCCCAGCATTTT,CASSRGTTLAGPQHF
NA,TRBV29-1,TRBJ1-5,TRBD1,TGCAGCGTTGTTCTAGGACAGGGCAATCAGCCCCAGCATTTT,CSVVLGQGNQPQHF
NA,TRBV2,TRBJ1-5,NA,TGTGCCAGCAGTGTTCAGGGAATGGGGTATAGCAATCAGCCCCAGCATTTT,CASSVQGMGYSNQPQHF
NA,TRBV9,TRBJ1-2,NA,TGTGCCAGCAGCGTAGTAGAGAACTATGGCTACACCTTC,CASSVVENYGYTF
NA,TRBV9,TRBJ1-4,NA,TGTGCCAGCAGCGTAGGGAGACAGTATAATGAAAAACTGTTTTTT,CASSVGRQYNEKLFF
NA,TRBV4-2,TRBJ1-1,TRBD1,TGTGCCAGCAGCCAAGCCCTACAGGGGGACACTGAAGCTTTCTTT,CASSQALQGDTEAFF
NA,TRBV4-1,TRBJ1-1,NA,TGCGCCAGCAGCCAACGTTCAGGGCTGGTGTACACTGAAGCTTTCTTT,CASSQRSGLVYTEAFF
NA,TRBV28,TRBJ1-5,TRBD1,TGTGCCAGCAGCCGTACCGGGACAGGGGTTAGCAATCAGCCCCAGCATTTT,CASSRTGTGVSNQPQHF
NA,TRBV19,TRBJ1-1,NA,TGTGCCAGTACGGAGGGCCCCGAAGCTTTCTTT,CASTEGPEAFF
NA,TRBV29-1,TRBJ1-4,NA,TGCAGCGTCGCCTCCTATTCAACTAATGAAAAACTGTTTTTT,CSVASYSTNEKLFF
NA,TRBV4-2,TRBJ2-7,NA,TGTGCCAGCAGCCTCTTCAGCGGAGATACGTCCGAGCAGTACTTC,CASSLFSGDTSEQYF
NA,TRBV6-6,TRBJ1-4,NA,TGTGCCAGCAGTTACTCGATTTTCCGGGGGGGTGAAAAACTGTTTTTT,CASSYSIFRGGEKLFF